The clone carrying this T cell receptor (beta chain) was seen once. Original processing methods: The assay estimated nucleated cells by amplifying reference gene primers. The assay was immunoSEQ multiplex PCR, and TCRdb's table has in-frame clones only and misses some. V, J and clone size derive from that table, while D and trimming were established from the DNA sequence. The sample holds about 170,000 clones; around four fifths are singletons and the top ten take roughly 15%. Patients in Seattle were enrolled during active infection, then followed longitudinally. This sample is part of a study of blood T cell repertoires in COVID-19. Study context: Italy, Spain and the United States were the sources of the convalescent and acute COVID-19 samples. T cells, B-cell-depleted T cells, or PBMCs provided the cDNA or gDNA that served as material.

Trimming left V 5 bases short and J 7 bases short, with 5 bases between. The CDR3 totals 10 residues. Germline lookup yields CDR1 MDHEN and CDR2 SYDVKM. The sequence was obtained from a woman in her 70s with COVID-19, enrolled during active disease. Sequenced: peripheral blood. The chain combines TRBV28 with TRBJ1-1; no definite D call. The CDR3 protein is CASSQFEAFF. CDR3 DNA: TGTGCCAGCAGTCAGTTTGAAGCTTTCTTT. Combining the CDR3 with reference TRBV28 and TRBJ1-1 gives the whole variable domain DVKVTQSSRYLVKRTGEKVFLECVQDMDHENMFWYRQDPGLGLRLIYFSYDVKMKEKGDIPEGYSVSREKKERFSLILESASTNQTSMYLCASSQFEAFFGQGTRLTVV.